Below are 24 T cell receptor beta chains sequenced from a single sample in a study of T cells in Graves' hyperthyroidism and ophthalmopathy. The CDR3 regions of TCR beta were amplified from RNA transcripts. During a first-round RT-PCR of the TCR CDR3, the HTBI primer set was used. TCRdb re-derived calls from the multiplex PCR reads in MiXCR, one entry per CDR3 protein. The data contain 480,000 or so distinct CDR3 sequences, 46% of them singletons. The sequenced material came from peripheral blood or thyroid tissue (not recorded which). These receptors all stem from an adult woman with Graves' disease, either hyperthyroidism or ophthalmopathy (not recorded which).

In DNA form, the CDR3 reads TGTGCCAGCAGCGCAGGTCCGGCGGGGTCTAGATCGCCCCTCCACTTT. This translates into CASSAGPAGSRSPLHF. The genes are TRBV9 and TRBJ1-6; D not resolved. The CDR3 totals 16 residues. V lost 3 bases to trimming and J lost 13 bases, with 23 bases between them. Germline V gives CDR1 SGDLS, CDR2 YYNGEE.

CDR3 in DNA: TGCAGTGCTAGTAGTTTCGGCACCCACAATGAGCAGTTCTTC. Translation: CSASSFGTHNEQFF. This chain connects TRBV20-1 to TRBJ2-1, with unresolved D. The V gene's germline CDR1 is DFQATT and CDR2 SNEGSKA (reference sequence). The V end lost 3 bases, the J end lost 5 bases, and 14 bases lay between the germline ends. This CDR3 region has 14 residues.

This clonotype was found once. The V gene is TRBV19, the J gene TRBJ2-7; maybe TRBD1 (5 bases). Germline V lookup: CDR1 LNHDA, CDR2 SQIVND (reference sequence). Trimming cost V 6 bases and J 1 base, with 16 bases left between them. The CDR3 totals 15 residues. CDR3 amino acids: CASRPAAGSSYEQYF. For the CDR3, the DNA is TGTGCCAGTAGGCCCGCGGCAGGGTCGTCCTACGAGCAGTACTTC.

At least ten counts were recorded for this clonotype. This chain connects TRBV12-3 or TRBV12-4 to TRBJ1-5, with TRBD1 matching over 7 bases. V lost 5 bases, J lost 2 bases, and 6 bases stayed unmatched. The CDR3 loop spans 15 amino acids. CDR3 sequence (DNA): TGTGCCAGCAGTCTCAGACAGGGAGGCAATCAGCCCCAGCATTTT. Encoded protein: CASSLRQGGNQPQHF.

The chain joins TRBV2 to TRBJ2-2; 15 nucleotides align to TRBD2. From germline, CDR1 is SNHLY and CDR2 FYNNEI. This CDR3 is built from 16 residues. V lost 6 bases to trimming and J lost 6 bases; unmatched junction nucleotides: 5. The CDR3: CASRRTSGRVAGELFF. DNA for the CDR3: TGTGCCAGCAGGCGGACTAGCGGGAGGGTTGCCGGGGAGCTGTTTTTT.

At least ten counts were recorded for this clonotype. A read error may explain this, as a much larger clone is one base away. The chain couples TRBV10-3 to TRBJ2-6; D gene unclear. The CDR3 covers 17 residues. The germline V gene has CDR1 ENHRY and CDR2 SYGVKD. CDR3 residues: CAVSESTLSSGANVLTF. CDR3 coding DNA: TGTGCCGTCAGTGAGTCCACACTCTCCTCTGGGGCCAACGTCCTGACTTTC.

Concerning this clonotype itself: A much more abundant neighbour one base away suggests this may be a read error. The V gene is TRBV12-3 or TRBV12-4, the J gene TRBJ2-7; D may be TRBD2 (6 bases). V lost 4 bases, J lost 4 bases, and 11 bases lay in between. The CDR3 is made up of 13 amino acids. The chain's CDR3 is CASSYGGDYEQYF. In DNA, the CDR3 is TGTGCCAGCAGTTACGGGGGAGATTACGAGCAGTACTTC.

This clonotype came up many times. The chain carries TRBV7-2 and TRBJ2-2, with 11 bases lining up with TRBD1. The CDR3 runs 17 residues. Trimming removed 4 bases from V and 6 bases from J; junction bases left unmatched: 10. Germline V gives CDR1 SGHTA, CDR2 FQGNSA. The CDR3 nucleotides are TGTGCCAGCAGCTCAATCCGCCGGGACAGGGGGGCCGGGGAGCTGTTTTTT. Translation: CASSSIRRDRGAGELFF.

V usage is TRBV10-2 and J usage is TRBJ2-7, with TRBD1 identical over 9 bases. The CDR3 length is 15 residues. With V trimmed by 0 bases and J by 1 base, 1 base remained unmatched. The V gene's germline CDR1 is WSHSY and CDR2 SAAADI. DNA for the CDR3: TGCGCCAGCAGTGAGTCAGGGACAGGGTCCTACGAGCAGTACTTC. This codes for CASSESGTGSYEQYF.

This rearrangement joins TRBV7-2 to TRBJ1-2; D is possibly TRBD1 (6 bases). This CDR3 comprises 14 residues. Per the germline V gene, CDR1 is SGHTA and CDR2 is FQGNSA. Trimming took 1 base from V and 7 from J, leaving 13 bases between them. The CDR3 DNA follows: TGTGCCAGCAGCTTAGGATGGCAGGGGCCTGGCTACACCTTC. This gives the protein CASSLGWQGPGYTF. Full variable domain (rest looked up from reference TRBV7-2 and TRBJ1-2): GAGVSQSPSNKVTEKGKDVELRCDPISGHTALYWYRQSLGQGLEFLIYFQGNSAPDKSGLPSDRFSAERTGGSVSTLTIQRTQQEDSAVYLCASSLGWQGPGYTFGSGTRLTVV.

The chain joins TRBV7-8 to TRBJ1-1, with D unclear. Germline values: CDR1 SGHVS, CDR2 FQNEAQ. The V and J ends lost 5 bases and 11 bases respectively, with 18 bases between them. The CDR3 runs to 13 residues. The CDR3 here is CASSLGMGAGAFF. The CDR3 DNA reads TGTGCCAGCAGCCTGGGGATGGGCGCCGGGGCTTTCTTT.

A single count supports this clonotype. This may arise from a read error, as a much more abundant clone is one base away. The chain is built from TRBV2 and TRBJ2-5; D not certain. This CDR3 is built from 14 residues. Germline CDR1 and CDR2: SNHLY and FYNNEI. The ends were cut back, 5 bases at V and 2 bases at J, with 12 bases in the middle. CDR3 nucleotide sequence: TGTGCCAGCAGTTACTCGCCAGTTCAAGAGACCCAGTACTTC. Amino acids: CASSYSPVQETQYF. Drawing the rest from reference TRBV2 and TRBJ2-5, the complete variable domain is EPEVTQTPSHQVTQMGQEVILRCVPISNHLYFYWYRQILGQKVEFLVSFYNNEISEKSEIFDDQFSVERPDGSNFTLKIRSTKLEDSAMYFCASSYSPVQETQYFGPGTRLLVL.

This clonotype has more than one count but fewer than ten. This rearrangement joins TRBV7-9 to TRBJ2-7; no reliable D call. Germline lookup yields CDR1 SEHNR and CDR2 FQNEAQ (reference sequence). The germline V and J ends were trimmed by 6 bases and 2 bases, with 14 bases remaining between them. The CDR3 spans 14 residues. CDR3: CASSYQTSAYEQYF. For the CDR3, the DNA is TGTGCCAGCAGTTACCAAACTTCGGCCTACGAGCAGTACTTC.

The chain employs TRBV29-1 and TRBJ2-7; TRBD1 matches 7 bases. This CDR3 is 12 amino acids long. V trimming: 4 bases; J trimming: 2 bases; junction bases outside the gene matches: 2. The germline gives CDR1 SQVTM, CDR2 ANQGSEA. DNA of the CDR3: TGCAGCGTTGGGACAGGACCCTACGAGCAGTACTTC. Its translation: CSVGTGPYEQYF.

This clonotype occurred many times. The chain is built from TRBV7-2 and TRBJ2-2; 10 bases line up with TRBD2. CDR3 length: 18 amino acids. V shed 0 bases, J shed 5 bases, and the junction held 9 bases outside the gene matches. Germline lookup yields CDR1 SGHTA and CDR2 FQGNSA. The CDR3 region has the DNA TGTGCCAGCAGCTTAGCTGGAGTAGCGGGAGGTCGTACCGGGGAGCTGTTTTTT. Residues: CASSLAGVAGGRTGELFF.

This clonotype has a single count. The chain couples TRBV15 to TRBJ1-5, with 8 positions matching TRBD1. This CDR3 region has 16 residues. CDR1 LNHNV and CDR2 YYDKDF come from the germline V gene (reference sequence). Germline trimming cut 1 base from V and 0 bases from J; bases unmatched to any gene: 2. CDR3 amino acids: CATSRADRGSNQPQHF. In DNA, the CDR3 is TGTGCCACCAGCAGAGCAGACAGGGGTAGCAATCAGCCCCAGCATTTT.

This clonotype was picked up a small number of times. The chain joins TRBV2 to TRBJ1-2; 9 nucleotides line up with TRBD1. V shed 2 bases and J 4 bases; nucleotides not matched to a gene: 8. The CDR3 sequence is 16 residues long. CDR1 SNHLY and CDR2 FYNNEI come from the germline V gene. Here the CDR3 reads CASSETQGATGYGYTF. DNA for the CDR3: TGTGCCAGCAGTGAAACACAGGGGGCAACGGGCTATGGCTACACCTTC.

This clonotype has more than one count but fewer than ten. This could be a read error, since a much larger clone is one nucleotide away. The chain joins TRBV5-1 to TRBJ2-5; tentatively, D is TRBD2 (6 bases). This CDR3 region has 13 residues. V was pared by 1 base and J by 7 bases, with 11 bases between. Germline V gene data show CDR1 as SGHRS and CDR2 as YFSETQ. Here the CDR3 DNA reads TGCGCCAGCAGCTTGAGGAGGCGGGGGACCCAGTACTTC. This codes for CASSLRRRGTQYF.

V is TRBV11-2 and J is TRBJ2-2, with a tentative D call TRBD2 (6 bases). The germline V gene encodes CDR1 SGHAT and CDR2 FQNNGV. The V gene lost 5 bases and the J gene lost 0 bases, with 10 bases spanning the gap. CDR3 size: 15 residues. The CDR3 DNA reads TGTGCCAGCAGCCACCGGGGGACGAACACCGGGGAGCTGTTTTTT. This translates into CASSHRGTNTGELFF.

The chain combines TRBV25-1 with TRBJ2-7; D might be TRBD1 or TRBD2, each matching 5 bases. Per the germline V gene, CDR1 is MGHDK and CDR2 is SYGVNS. V lost 10 bases and J 6 bases, leaving 19 bases between the germline ends. This CDR3 is built from 13 residues. The CDR3: CATGRQGSIEQYF. The DNA of the CDR3 is TGTGCCACGGGACGGCAGGGAAGTATCGAGCAGTACTTC.

This chain links TRBV7-2 with TRBJ2-7, with D unresolved. The CDR3 extends over 15 amino acids. Trimming cost V 1 base and J 3 bases, with 13 bases left between them. Germline V gene lookup returns CDR1 SGHTA and CDR2 FQGNSA. CDR3 in amino acids: CASSLGSSQFYEQYF. CDR3 nucleotides: TGTGCCAGCAGCTTAGGTTCGAGTCAATTCTACGAGCAGTACTTC.

The V and J genes are TRBV5-1 and TRBJ1-2, with TRBD1 identical over 7 bases. Trimming took 4 bases from V and 8 from J; bases not matched to a gene: 8. From germline, CDR1 is SGHRS and CDR2 YFSETQ. This CDR3 spans 13 amino acids. CDR3 protein: CASSPETGVGYTF. In DNA, the CDR3 is TGCGCCAGCAGCCCAGAAACAGGGGTCGGCTACACCTTC.

A remark on this clonotype: Mismatch with germline at one junction end may stem from a read error. The chain employs TRBV2 and TRBJ1-4; D unresolved. The CDR3 covers 14 residues. Germline-derived CDR1 and CDR2 are SNHLY and FYNNEI. For the CDR3, the DNA is TGTGCCACCAGTTTGGATGCAACTAATGAAAAACTGTTTTTT. Translation gives CATSLDATNEKLFF.

The V call is TRBV10-2, the J call TRBJ1-1; a possible D gene is TRBD1 (5 bases). The germline V gene encodes CDR1 WSHSY and CDR2 SAAADI. The ends were cut back, 6 bases at V and 9 bases at J, with 29 bases in the middle. This CDR3 is built from 17 residues. CDR3 region: CASSGATPGRGVAKAFF. The CDR3 DNA is TGCGCCAGCAGCGGAGCGACCCCGGGGCGTGGGGTAGCTAAAGCTTTCTTT.